This T cell receptor (beta chain) was captured in a study of blood T cell repertoires in COVID-19. Across the study: T cells, B-cell-depleted T cells, or PBMCs provided the cDNA or gDNA that served as material.

Deletions cut 8 bases from V and 2 bases from J, with 15 bases between. Germline V gives CDR1 KGHSH, CDR2 LQKENI. The CDR3 runs 14 residues. Original processing methods: Reference gene primer amplification gave estimated nucleated cell counts. Profiling relied on immunoSEQ multiplex PCR, and the TCRdb table lists in-frame clones only, not all of them. V, J and clone size derive from that table, while D and trimming were established from the DNA sequence. This sample yields 48,000 or so clones, of which under 90% are seen a single time; less than 6.5% belongs to the top ten. Sequenced material: peripheral blood. This receptor was identified in a woman aged 60-75 years with acute or convalescent COVID-19. The chain combines TRBV18 with TRBJ1-1; TRBD1 might be the D (6 bases). The CDR3 DNA follows: TGTGCCAGCAAACGCTCAGGGGACAACACTGAAGCTTTCTTT. Protein sequence: CASKRSGDNTEAFF.